Below are 27 T cell receptor beta chains sequenced from a single sample in a study of PD-1 blockade in classical Hodgkin lymphoma. Time point indicated: cycle 4 day 1 (C4D1), after five to seven weeks of nivolumab. Every patient relapsed after autologous stem cell transplantation, and brentuximab vedotin exposure varied. Magnetic negative selection was used to purify CD4+ T cells from thawed PBMCs. Measured with immunoSEQ multiplex PCR; TCRdb has only the in-frame clones, and not every one. This sample has roughly 29,000 clones, with 65% to 80% found just once. The starting material was CD4+ T cells from blood, obtained before the fourth cycle of nivolumab. The receptors derive from a human donor with classical Hodgkin lymphoma.

The chain has TRBV18 and TRBJ1-5; weak D call: TRBD1 (6 bases). Trimming left V 3 bases short and J 3 bases short, with 21 bases between. The CDR3 runs 18 residues. The germline CDR1 and CDR2 sequences are KGHSH and LQKENI. DNA for the CDR3: TGTGCCAGCTCACCTACCAGGGTATCTGCAGGGGACAATCAGCCCCAGCATTTT. Translating it yields CASSPTRVSAGDNQPQHF.

This chain joins TRBV9 and TRBJ1-6; D perhaps matches TRBD1 (6 bases). Germline CDR1 is SGDLS and CDR2 is YYNGEE. The CDR3 runs 15 residues. The V gene lost 4 bases and the J gene lost 7 bases, with 15 bases spanning the gap. CDR3 coding DNA: TGTGCCAGCAGCTTAGAGGGACACGGGAATTCACCCCTCCACTTT. Translated: CASSLEGHGNSPLHF.

This clone was seen more than once but under ten times. The chain is built from TRBV7-9 and TRBJ1-3, with D perhaps matching TRBD1 (5 bases). V dropped 4 bases and J dropped 7 bases, with 11 bases sitting between them. CDR1 and CDR2 (germline): SEHNR, FQNEAQ (reference sequence). CDR3 size: 13 residues. The CDR3 region has the DNA TGTGCCAGCAGCTCTACCCGGGGGAACACCATATATTTT. It encodes CASSSTRGNTIYF.

The chain is built from TRBV15 and TRBJ1-5; no firm D call. The V end lost 4 bases, the J end lost 3 bases, and 7 bases lay between the germline ends. The germline V gene encodes CDR1 LNHNV and CDR2 YYDKDF (reference sequence). The CDR3 runs 13 residues. CDR3 in DNA: TGTGCCACCAGCACAACAAACAATCAGCCCCAGCATTTT. This sequence encodes CATSTTNNQPQHF.

The chain couples TRBV7-2 to TRBJ2-4; 7 bases agree with TRBD2. Germline V gene lookup returns CDR1 SGHTA and CDR2 FQGNSA. The ends lost 2 bases at V and 2 bases at J; junction bases unmatched: 6. CDR3 length: 16 residues. The CDR3 is CASSLKTSKPKNIQYF. For the CDR3, the DNA is TGTGCCAGCAGCTTAAAGACTAGCAAACCCAAAAACATTCAGTACTTC.

The V and J genes are TRBV10-3 and TRBJ1-1, with unresolved D. V lost 5 bases to trimming and J lost 0 bases, with 4 bases between them. This CDR3 region has 12 residues. Germline V gene sequence: CDR1 ENHRY, CDR2 SYGVKD. This chain's CDR3 is CAISSLNTEAFF. In nucleotides, the CDR3 is TGTGCCATCAGTTCTTTGAACACTGAAGCTTTCTTT.

V usage is TRBV7-3 and J usage is TRBJ2-1; a weak D match, TRBD2 (5 bases). The CDR3 is made up of 14 amino acids. The germline CDR1 and CDR2 sequences are SGHTA and FQGTGA. Deletions cut 4 bases from V and 3 bases from J, with 10 bases between. The CDR3: CASSSGLLYNEQFF. In DNA form, the CDR3 reads TGTGCCAGCAGCTCCGGACTGCTCTACAATGAGCAGTTCTTC.

The sample holds one count of this clone. The CDR3 spells CASSLLAGRNEQFF. The CDR3 DNA reads TGTGCCAGCAGCTTACTAGCGGGGCGCAATGAGCAGTTCTTC. The chain employs TRBV7-2 and TRBJ2-1; TRBD2 matches 9 bases. The CDR3 consists of 14 residues. Trimming removed 2 bases from V and 6 bases from J; junction bases left unmatched: 2. The germline CDR1 and CDR2 sequences are SGHTA and FQGNSA.

The chain combines TRBV7-8 with TRBJ2-1, with 9 positions matching TRBD2. Germline V gene lookup returns CDR1 SGHVS and CDR2 FQNEAQ. J lost 4 bases, V lost 5 bases, and 9 bases had no gene match. CDR3 length equals 16 residues. Here the CDR3 reads CASSKALAGIYNEQFF. The DNA of the CDR3 is TGTGCCAGCAGCAAAGCCCTAGCGGGGATATACAATGAGCAGTTCTTC.

The chain carries TRBV10-3 and TRBJ2-6; maybe TRBD2 (5 bases). V dropped 4 bases and J dropped 2 bases, with 18 bases sitting between them. CDR1 is ENHRY and CDR2 is SYGVKD in the germline V gene. The CDR3 loop spans 18 amino acids. As DNA, the CDR3 is TGTGCCATCAGTGGGGGAGACACAAACCGCCCTGGGGCCAACGTCCTGACTTTC. As protein: CAISGGDTNRPGANVLTF.

The rearrangement links TRBV18 to TRBJ2-3; possibly TRBD2 for D (5 bases). In germline, CDR1 is KGHSH, CDR2 LQKENI. V was cut by 6 bases and J by 5 bases, with 9 bases left in between. This CDR3 region has 12 residues. This CDR3 is CASSPRVDTQYF. The CDR3 DNA reads as TGTGCCAGCTCCCCGAGGGTAGATACGCAGTATTTT.

This clone turned up a few times. Here the CDR3 reads CASLYENTEAFF. The CDR3 region has the DNA TGTGCCAGCTTATACGAGAACACTGAAGCTTTCTTT. This chain joins TRBV2 and TRBJ1-1; D is ambiguous. Trimming pared 8 bases from V and 1 base from J, leaving 8 bases between. Germline lookup yields CDR1 SNHLY and CDR2 FYNNEI. The CDR3 length is 12 residues.

This clone is a singleton in its sample. V is TRBV18 and J is TRBJ2-1, with D perhaps TRBD1 or TRBD2 (5 bases each). Germline lookup yields CDR1 KGHSH and CDR2 LQKENI. This CDR3 contains 16 residues. V lost 3 bases and J lost 3, with 15 bases in between. The CDR3 DNA follows: TGTGCCAGCTCACCGCCTACCGGGACCTTCTACAATGAGCAGTTCTTC. Encoded protein: CASSPPTGTFYNEQFF.

The V call is TRBV10-3, the J call TRBJ1-5, with TRBD1 identical over 9 bases. The CDR3 has 13 amino acids. Trimming at V came to 5 bases and at J to 5 bases, leaving 1 base not matched to a gene. Germline V gene sequence: CDR1 ENHRY, CDR2 SYGVKD. The CDR3 here is CAISRQGDQPQHF. The CDR3 coding sequence is TGTGCCATCAGTCGACAGGGGGATCAGCCCCAGCATTTT.

This clone was counted a few times. The chain combines TRBV29-1 with TRBJ2-7; 10 bases map to TRBD1. Germline-derived CDR1 and CDR2 are SQVTM and ANQGSEA. The CDR3 consists of 13 residues. V shed 7 bases and J 3 bases; nucleotides not matched to a gene: 6. The CDR3 bases are TGCAGCGGACGGACAGGGGGGAACTACGAGCAGTACTTC. Translation: CSGRTGGNYEQYF.

In this sample, this clone turned up once. This chain connects TRBV5-4 to TRBJ1-1; D uncertain. Germline CDR1 is SGHNT and CDR2 is YYREEE (reference sequence). This CDR3 comprises 10 residues. The ends were cut back, 1 base at V and 11 bases at J, with 6 bases in the middle. The DNA of the CDR3 is TGTGCCAGCAGCTTGACGGTGGCTTTCTTT. Its translation: CASSLTVAFF.

Here the CDR3 DNA reads TGTGCCAGCTCACTTGACAGGGCTAACTATGGCTACACCTTC. Its protein product is CASSLDRANYGYTF. This chain connects TRBV18 to TRBJ1-2; 7 bases map to TRBD1. The CDR3 sequence is 14 residues long. Germline V gene sequence: CDR1 KGHSH, CDR2 LQKENI. J gave up 0 bases and V 4 bases, and 2 bases lay outside the gene matches.

The rearrangement uses TRBV7-2 and TRBJ1-1, with 7 bases aligning to TRBD1. Trimming at V came to 5 bases and at J to 1 base, leaving 4 bases not matched to a gene. Germline values: CDR1 SGHTA, CDR2 FQGNSA. The CDR3 covers 14 residues. The CDR3 DNA follows: TGTGCCAGCAGCCTCGGGACAGAGAACACTGAAGCTTTCTTT. It codes for CASSLGTENTEAFF.

This clone occurred once. The V call is TRBV10-3, the J call TRBJ1-2; D uncertain. The CDR3 has 16 amino acids. The germline V and J ends were trimmed by 9 bases and 8 bases, with 28 bases remaining between them. Germline V gene lookup returns CDR1 ENHRY and CDR2 SYGVKD. CDR3 DNA sequence: TGTGCCATAGTTGATGATCCCTGGACTGATCAAAGGGGCTACACCTTC. Translated: CAIVDDPWTDQRGYTF.

The gene calls are TRBV4-3 and TRBJ1-4, with no clear D. Trimming removed 3 bases from V and 7 bases from J, with 9 bases in between. Per the germline V gene, CDR1 is LGHNA and CDR2 is YSLEER. The length of the CDR3 is 13 residues. CDR3 in DNA: TGCGCCAGCAGCCAGGGGTTCGGTGAAAAACTGTTTTTT. It specifies CASSQGFGEKLFF.

The CDR3 bases are TGTGCCAGCAGGAGTGGGAGATTGGAGGAAAAACTGTTTTTT. Translated, it gives CASRSGRLEEKLFF. V and J are TRBV6-5 and TRBJ1-4; D call uncertain. The CDR3 contains 14 residues. Trimming took 6 bases from V and 8 from J, leaving 16 bases between them. Looked up from germline, CDR1 is MNHEY and CDR2 is SVGAGI.

The J gene is TRBJ2-2, the V gene TRBV29-1, with TRBD1 identical over 8 bases. This CDR3 has 14 amino acids. Germline-derived CDR1 and CDR2 are SQVTM and ANQGSEA. V lost 6 bases to trimming and J lost 2 bases; unmatched junction nucleotides: 5. CDR3 sequence: CSVLRGLNTGELFF. CDR3 nucleotides: TGCAGCGTCCTCAGGGGGCTTAACACCGGGGAGCTGTTTTTT.

This clone was counted a few times. The gene calls are TRBV19 and TRBJ1-2; no reliable D call. CDR1 is LNHDA and CDR2 is SQIVND in the germline V gene (reference sequence). Trimming removed 6 bases from V and 0 bases from J, with 11 bases in between. This CDR3 spans 14 amino acids. In DNA form, the CDR3 reads TGTGCCAGTAGCCCGGGCCGGCCTAACTATGGCTACACCTTC. Translating gives CASSPGRPNYGYTF.

The rearrangement links TRBV28 to TRBJ1-2, with TRBD1 matching 12 bases. The germline V gene has CDR1 MDHEN and CDR2 SYDVKM. The CDR3 has 16 amino acids. J lost 2 bases, V lost 6 bases, and 7 bases had no gene match. The CDR3 coding sequence is TGTGCCAGCAGGTCCGGGACAGGGGGCTGGAACTATGGCTACACCTTC. As protein: CASRSGTGGWNYGYTF.

V usage is TRBV5-5 and J usage is TRBJ1-4; D gene unclear. V dropped 3 bases and J dropped 3 bases, with 12 bases sitting between them. The CDR3 runs 15 residues. Germline V gene data show CDR1 as SGHKS and CDR2 as YYEKEE (reference sequence). Here the CDR3 DNA reads TGTGCCAGCAGCTGGGCGAAGGCTGCTAATGAAAAACTGTTTTTT. This sequence encodes CASSWAKAANEKLFF.

Remarks on this clone: The junction does not match germline at one end; this may be a read error. The chain has TRBV2 and TRBJ2-7, with 11 bases identical to TRBD2. The germline V gene has CDR1 SNHLY and CDR2 FYNNEI. The CDR3 has 12 residues. Here the CDR3 reads CASSEARTSGPF. Here the CDR3 DNA reads TGTGCCAGCAGTGAAGCACGGACTAGCGGGCCGTTC.

In its sample, this clone was seen a few times. The V gene is TRBV7-2, the J gene TRBJ2-2, with D possibly being TRBD1 (6 bases). V shed 5 bases and J shed 2 bases, with 12 bases lying between them. Germline V gives CDR1 SGHTA, CDR2 FQGNSA. The CDR3 length is 15 residues. In nucleotides, the CDR3 is TGTGCCAGCAGCCGTCGGACAGCAAACACCGGGGAGCTGTTTTTT. This encodes CASSRRTANTGELFF.